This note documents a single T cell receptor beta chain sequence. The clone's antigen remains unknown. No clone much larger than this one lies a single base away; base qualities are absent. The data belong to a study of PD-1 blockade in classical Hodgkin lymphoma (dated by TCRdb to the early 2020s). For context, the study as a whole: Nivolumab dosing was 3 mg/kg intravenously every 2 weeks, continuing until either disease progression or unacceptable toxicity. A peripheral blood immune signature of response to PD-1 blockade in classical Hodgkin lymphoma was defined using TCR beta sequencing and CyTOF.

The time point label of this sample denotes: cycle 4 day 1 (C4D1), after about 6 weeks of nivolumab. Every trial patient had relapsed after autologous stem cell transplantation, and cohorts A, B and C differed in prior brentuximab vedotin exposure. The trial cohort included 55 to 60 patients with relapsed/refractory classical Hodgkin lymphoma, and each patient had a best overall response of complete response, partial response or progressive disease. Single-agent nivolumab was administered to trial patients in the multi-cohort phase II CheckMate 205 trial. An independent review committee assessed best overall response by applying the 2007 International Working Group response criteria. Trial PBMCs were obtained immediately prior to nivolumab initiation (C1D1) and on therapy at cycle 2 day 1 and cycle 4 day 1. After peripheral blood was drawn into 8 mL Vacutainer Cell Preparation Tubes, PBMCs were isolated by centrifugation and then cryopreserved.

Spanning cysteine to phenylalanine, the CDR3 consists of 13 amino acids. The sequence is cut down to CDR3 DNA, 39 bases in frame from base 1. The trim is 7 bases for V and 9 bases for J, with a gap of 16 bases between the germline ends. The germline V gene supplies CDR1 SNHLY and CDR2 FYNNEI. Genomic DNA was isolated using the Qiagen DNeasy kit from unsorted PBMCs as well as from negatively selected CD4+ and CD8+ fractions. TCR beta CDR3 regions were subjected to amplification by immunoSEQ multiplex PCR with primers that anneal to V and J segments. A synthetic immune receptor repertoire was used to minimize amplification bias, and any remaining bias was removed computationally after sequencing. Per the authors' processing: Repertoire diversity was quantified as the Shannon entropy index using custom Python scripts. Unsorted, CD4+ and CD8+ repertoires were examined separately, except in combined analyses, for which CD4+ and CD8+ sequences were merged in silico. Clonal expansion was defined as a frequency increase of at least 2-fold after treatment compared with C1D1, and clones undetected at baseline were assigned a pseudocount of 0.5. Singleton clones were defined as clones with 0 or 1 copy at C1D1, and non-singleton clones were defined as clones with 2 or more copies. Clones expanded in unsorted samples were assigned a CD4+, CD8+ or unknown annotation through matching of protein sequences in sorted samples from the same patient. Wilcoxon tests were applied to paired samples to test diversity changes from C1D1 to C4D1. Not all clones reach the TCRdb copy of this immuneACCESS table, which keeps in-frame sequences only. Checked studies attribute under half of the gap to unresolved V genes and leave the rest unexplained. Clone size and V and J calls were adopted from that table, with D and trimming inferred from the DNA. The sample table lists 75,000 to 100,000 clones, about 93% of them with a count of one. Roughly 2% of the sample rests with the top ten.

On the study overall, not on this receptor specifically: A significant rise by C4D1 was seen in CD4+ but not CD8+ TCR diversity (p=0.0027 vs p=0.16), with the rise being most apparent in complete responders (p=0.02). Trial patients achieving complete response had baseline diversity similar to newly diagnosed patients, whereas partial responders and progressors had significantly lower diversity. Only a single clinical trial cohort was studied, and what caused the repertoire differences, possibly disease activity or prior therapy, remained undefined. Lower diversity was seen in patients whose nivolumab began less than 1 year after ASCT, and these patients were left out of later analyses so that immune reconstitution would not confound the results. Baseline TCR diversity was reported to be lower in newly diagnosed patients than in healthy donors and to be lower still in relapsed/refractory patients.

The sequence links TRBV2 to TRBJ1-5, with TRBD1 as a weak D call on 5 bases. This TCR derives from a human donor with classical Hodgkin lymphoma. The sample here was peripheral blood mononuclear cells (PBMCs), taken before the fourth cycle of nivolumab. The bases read TGTGCCAGCAAAGTCCAAACAGGCATGCCCCAGCATTTT. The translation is CASKVQTGMPQHF. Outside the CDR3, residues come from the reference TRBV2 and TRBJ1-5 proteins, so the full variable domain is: EPEVTQTPSHQVTQMGQEVILRCVPISNHLYFYWYRQILGQKVEFLVSFYNNEISEKSEIFDDQFSVERPDGSNFTLKIRSTKLEDSAMYFCASKVQTGMPQHFGDGTRLSIL.